The entry below describes one TCR beta chain. The record originates from a study of blood T cell repertoires in COVID-19. Germline V CDR1 and CDR2: LNHDA, SQIVND (reference sequence). Trimming cost V 5 bases and J 5 bases; bases outside gene matches: 9. The CDR3 sequence is 15 residues long. Study processing details: Scientists estimated how many nucleated cells there were by amplifying reference gene primers. TCRdb's table, derived via immunoSEQ multiplex PCR, lists solely in-frame clones and lacks some. V and J calls and clone size follow that table, whereas D and trimming were derived from the DNA. The data show 100,000 to 150,000 clones, around nine tenths seen once.

The receptor's source is a woman aged 50 to 60 with acute or convalescent COVID-19. The chain is built from TRBV19 and TRBJ1-1; 9 bases match TRBD1. The sequencing sample was made of peripheral blood. The CDR3 sequence is CASSSATGGLTEAFF. CDR3 DNA: TGTGCCAGTAGTTCGGCGACAGGGGGATTAACTGAAGCTTTCTTT.